Described below is a single T cell receptor (beta chain) sequence and its context. The antigen is not known. Positively selected for CCR7, the CD45RO-negative cells used as naive CD8 cells excluded terminally differentiated effector memory CD45RA+ cells. The protocol was immunoSEQ multiplex PCR, while the TCRdb copy is restricted to in-frame clones and leaves out a portion. The data contain some 1,900,000 clones, about 95% of them singletons. The sample comes from a study of shared clonotypes between healthy human individuals. Findings of the study overall: Naive subsets, compared against memory subsets, generally had larger estimated richness values.

In germline, CDR1 is LNHDA, CDR2 SQIVND (reference sequence). With 6 bases removed from V and 8 bases from J, the gap between germline ends came to 14 bases. The CDR3 is 13 residues long. Sequencing used naive CD8+ T cells sorted from blood. V is TRBV19 and J is TRBJ2-1; perhaps D is TRBD1 or TRBD2 (5 bases each). This receptor was identified in a man between 18 and 35 years old in good health. CDR3 residues: CASSHGDRDEQFF. CDR3 in DNA: TGTGCCAGTAGCCACGGGGACCGCGATGAGCAGTTCTTC.